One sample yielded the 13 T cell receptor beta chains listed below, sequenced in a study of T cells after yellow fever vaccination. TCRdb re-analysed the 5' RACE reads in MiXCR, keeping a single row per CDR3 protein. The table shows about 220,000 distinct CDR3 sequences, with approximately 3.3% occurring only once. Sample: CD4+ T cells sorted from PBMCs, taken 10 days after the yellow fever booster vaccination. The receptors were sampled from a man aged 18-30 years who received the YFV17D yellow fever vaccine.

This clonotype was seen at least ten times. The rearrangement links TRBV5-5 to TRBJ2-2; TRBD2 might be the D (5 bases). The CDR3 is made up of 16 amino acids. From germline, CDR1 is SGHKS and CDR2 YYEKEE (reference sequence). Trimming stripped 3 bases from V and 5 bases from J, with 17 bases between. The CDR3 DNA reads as TGTGCCAGCAGCTCCGCAGTCGGGGTTGGGACCGGGGAGCTGTTTTTT. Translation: CASSSAVGVGTGELFF.

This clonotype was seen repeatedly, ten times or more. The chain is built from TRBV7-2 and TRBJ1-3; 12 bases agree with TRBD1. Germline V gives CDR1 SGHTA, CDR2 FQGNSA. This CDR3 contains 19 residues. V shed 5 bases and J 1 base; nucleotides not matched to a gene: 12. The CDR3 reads CASSQLGDRGPLSGNTIYF. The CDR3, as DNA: TGTGCCAGCAGCCAATTGGGGGACAGGGGGCCTTTATCTGGAAACACCATATATTTT.

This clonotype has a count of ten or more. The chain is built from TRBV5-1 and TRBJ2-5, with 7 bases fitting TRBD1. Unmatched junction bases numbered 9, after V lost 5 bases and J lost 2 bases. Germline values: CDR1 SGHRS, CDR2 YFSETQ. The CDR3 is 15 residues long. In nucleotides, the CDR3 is TGCGCCAGCAGACCCCCCGGGACAGAGCAAGAGACCCAGTACTTC. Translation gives CASRPPGTEQETQYF. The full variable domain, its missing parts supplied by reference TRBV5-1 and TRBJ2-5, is KAGVTQTPRYLIKTRGQQVTLSCSPISGHRSVSWYQQTPGQGLQFLFEYFSETQRNKGNFPGRFSGRQFSNSRSEMNVSTLELGDSALYLCASRPPGTEQETQYFGPGTRLLVL.

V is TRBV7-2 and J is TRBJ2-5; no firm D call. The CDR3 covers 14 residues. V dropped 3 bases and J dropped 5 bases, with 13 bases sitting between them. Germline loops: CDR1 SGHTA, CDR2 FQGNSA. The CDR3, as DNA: TGTGCCAGCAGCTTCCAATTATCTGGGGAGACCCAGTACTTC. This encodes CASSFQLSGETQYF.

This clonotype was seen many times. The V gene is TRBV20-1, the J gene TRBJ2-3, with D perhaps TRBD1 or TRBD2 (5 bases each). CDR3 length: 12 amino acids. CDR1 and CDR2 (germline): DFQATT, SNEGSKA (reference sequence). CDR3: CSSGPVTDTQYF. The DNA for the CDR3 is TGCAGCTCGGGACCCGTCACAGATACGCAGTATTTT.

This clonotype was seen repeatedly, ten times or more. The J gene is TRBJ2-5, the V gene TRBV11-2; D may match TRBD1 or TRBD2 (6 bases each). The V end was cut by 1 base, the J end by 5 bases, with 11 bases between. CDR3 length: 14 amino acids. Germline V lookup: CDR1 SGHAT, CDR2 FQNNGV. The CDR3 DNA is TGTGCCAGCAGCTTAGCGGGGGCACAGGAGACCCAGTACTTC. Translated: CASSLAGAQETQYF.

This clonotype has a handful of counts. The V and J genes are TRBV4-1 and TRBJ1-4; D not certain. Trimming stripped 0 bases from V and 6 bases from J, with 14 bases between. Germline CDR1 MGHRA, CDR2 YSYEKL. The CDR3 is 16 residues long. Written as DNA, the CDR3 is TGCGCCAGCAGCCAAGACGGGTGGTCGGGAGATGAAAAACTGTTTTTT. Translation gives CASSQDGWSGDEKLFF.

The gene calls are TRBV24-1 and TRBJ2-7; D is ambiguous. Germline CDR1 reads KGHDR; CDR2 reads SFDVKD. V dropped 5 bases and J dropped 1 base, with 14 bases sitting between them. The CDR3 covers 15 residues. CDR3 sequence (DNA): TGTGCCACCAGTGCTGACACCATGCCTTCCTACGAGCAGTACGTC. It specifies CATSADTMPSYEQYV.

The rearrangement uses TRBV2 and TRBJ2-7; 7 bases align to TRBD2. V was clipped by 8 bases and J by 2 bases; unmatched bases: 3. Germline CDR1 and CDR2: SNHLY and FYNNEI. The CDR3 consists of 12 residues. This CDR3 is CASRGEAYEQYF. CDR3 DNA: TGTGCCAGCCGGGGGGAGGCCTACGAGCAGTACTTC. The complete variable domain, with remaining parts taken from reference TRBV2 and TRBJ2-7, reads EPEVTQTPSHQVTQMGQEVILRCVPISNHLYFYWYRQILGQKVEFLVSFYNNEISEKSEIFDDQFSVERPDGSNFTLKIRSTKLEDSAMYFCASRGEAYEQYFGPGTRLTVT.

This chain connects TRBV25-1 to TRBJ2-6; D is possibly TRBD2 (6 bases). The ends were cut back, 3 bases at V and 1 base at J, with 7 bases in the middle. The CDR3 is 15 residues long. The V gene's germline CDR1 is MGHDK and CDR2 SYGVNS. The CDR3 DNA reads TGTGCCAGCAGTGAGGCGGGGTCTGGGGCCAACGTCCTGACTTTC. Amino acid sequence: CASSEAGSGANVLTF.

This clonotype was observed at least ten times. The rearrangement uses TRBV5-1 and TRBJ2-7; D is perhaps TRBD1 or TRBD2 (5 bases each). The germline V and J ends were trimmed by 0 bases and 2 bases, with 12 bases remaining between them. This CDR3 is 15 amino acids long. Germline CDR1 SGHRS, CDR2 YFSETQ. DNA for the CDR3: TGCGCCAGCAGCTTGGGGGGGTTTAATCCCTACGAGCAGTACTTC. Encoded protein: CASSLGGFNPYEQYF.

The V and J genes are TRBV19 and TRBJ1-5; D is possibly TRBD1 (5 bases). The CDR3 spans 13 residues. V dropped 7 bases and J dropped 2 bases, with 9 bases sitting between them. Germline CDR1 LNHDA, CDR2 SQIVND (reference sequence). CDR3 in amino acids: CASTGTGNQPQHF. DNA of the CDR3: TGTGCCAGTACAGGGACGGGCAATCAGCCCCAGCATTTT.

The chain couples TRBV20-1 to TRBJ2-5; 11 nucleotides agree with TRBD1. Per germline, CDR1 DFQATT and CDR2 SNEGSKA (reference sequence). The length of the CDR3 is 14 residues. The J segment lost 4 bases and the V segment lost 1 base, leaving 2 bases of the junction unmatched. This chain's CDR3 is CSARAGTGGETQYF. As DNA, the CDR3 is TGCAGTGCTAGAGCTGGGACAGGGGGAGAGACCCAGTACTTC.